Listed below are T cell receptor beta chains from one sample, sequenced in a study of sequential checkpoint blockade in melanoma. Produced via immunoSEQ multiplex PCR; TCRdb's table is partial and in-frame only. The sample consists of about 6,100 clones, roughly half of them appearing once. The source material was CD8+ T cells sorted from blood (inferred from file names), sampled from a patient given nivolumab and ipilimumab in sequence. Every receptor here comes from a human patient with melanoma. Some clones in this sample may be carry-over from other donors' samples. CDR3s include the opening cysteine and the closing phenylalanine or tryptophan. The D gene is left open where the match is weak. Clone size is given for some rows only: seen once, a few or many times, or a class if the clone is expanded.

v_call	clone_size	d_call	j_call	cdr3_aa
TRBV4-3	once	NA	TRBJ1-2	CASSQDRSSEAYGYTF
TRBV4-1	NA	NA	TRBJ1-5	CASSPRDSVLSQHF
TRBV9	few	NA	TRBJ2-1	CASSVDFQFGGSYNEQFF
TRBV4-2	few	NA	TRBJ1-1	CASSQEWPLNTEAFF
TRBV4-1	NA	TRBD1	TRBJ2-7	CASSQGTGAFYEQYF
TRBV19	NA	TRBD1	TRBJ2-7	CASSIGQGAYYEQYF
TRBV6-1	NA	NA	TRBJ2-7	CASSAGYEQYF
TRBV2	NA	TRBD1	TRBJ1-5	CASSEGQGRYKPQHF
TRBV11-2	few	TRBD1	TRBJ2-7	CASSPDRGNAFEQYF
TRBV2	few	TRBD1	TRBJ1-2	CASSDYSTGRGYTF
TRBV11-2	NA	TRBD1	TRBJ1-1	CASSHLPRGLNTEAFF
TRBV4-1	NA	TRBD1	TRBJ1-5	CASSQGGQGVQPQHF
TRBV16	few	NA	TRBJ1-6	CASSQFQGNNSPLHF
TRBV27	NA	NA	TRBJ2-7	CASSIQGWSEQYF
TRBV19	medium-sized	NA	TRBJ2-7	CASRSTGEAYEQYF
TRBV9	medium-sized	NA	TRBJ1-2	CASSPQGGATNYGYTF
TRBV2	NA	NA	TRBJ1-5	CASSGKEPRTHF
TRBV5-1	NA	NA	TRBJ1-4	CASSLMWGLNEKLFF
TRBV28	once	NA	TRBJ2-7	CASSFGGGILGEQYF
TRBV5-1	NA	NA	TRBJ2-7	CASSLGQSYEQYF
TRBV7-9	few	NA	TRBJ1-4	CASSSTEEKLFF
TRBV5-1	few	NA	TRBJ1-1	CASSSEGDRKAFF
TRBV7-2	few	TRBD1	NA	CASSLPGTGPLSYEQYF
TRBV5-6	NA	TRBD1	TRBJ2-7	CASSPDRAYEQYF
TRBV15	NA	TRBD1	TRBJ1-1	CATSRDSKGDRVNTEAFF
TRBV5-1	NA	TRBD1	TRBJ2-7	CASSLRQGANEQYF
TRBV5-4	NA	NA	TRBJ2-3	CASSLASLTHTDTQYF
TRBV18	NA	TRBD1	TRBJ1-2	CASSPTGTGFYGYTF
TRBV6-5	NA	TRBD2	TRBJ2-1	CASRPVAGEYNEQFF
TRBV7-9	few	TRBD1	TRBJ1-6	CASSRDRGINSPLHF
TRBV7-9	NA	NA	TRBJ2-6	CASSLSLGANVLTF
TRBV11-2	NA	NA	TRBJ2-7	CASSPRGGGSVEQYF
TRBV5-6	NA	NA	TRBJ2-3	CASSLAGDTQYF
TRBV7-9	NA	NA	TRBJ1-3	CASSPSVSGNTIYF
TRBV11-2	once	NA	TRBJ1-1	CASSLHSLMNTEAFF
TRBV5-6	NA	NA	TRBJ2-7	CASSPYPRYEQYF
TRBV7-9	NA	NA	TRBJ1-4	CASSGQDSPFSEKLFF
TRBV7-6	NA	TRBD1	NA	CASTQTTGSSYEQYF
TRBV6-5	NA	TRBD1	TRBJ2-5	CASSPRTGRETQYF
TRBV4-3	NA	NA	TRBJ1-4	CASSLILSNEKLFF
TRBV4-1	NA	TRBD1	TRBJ1-2	CASSPGQGARGYTF